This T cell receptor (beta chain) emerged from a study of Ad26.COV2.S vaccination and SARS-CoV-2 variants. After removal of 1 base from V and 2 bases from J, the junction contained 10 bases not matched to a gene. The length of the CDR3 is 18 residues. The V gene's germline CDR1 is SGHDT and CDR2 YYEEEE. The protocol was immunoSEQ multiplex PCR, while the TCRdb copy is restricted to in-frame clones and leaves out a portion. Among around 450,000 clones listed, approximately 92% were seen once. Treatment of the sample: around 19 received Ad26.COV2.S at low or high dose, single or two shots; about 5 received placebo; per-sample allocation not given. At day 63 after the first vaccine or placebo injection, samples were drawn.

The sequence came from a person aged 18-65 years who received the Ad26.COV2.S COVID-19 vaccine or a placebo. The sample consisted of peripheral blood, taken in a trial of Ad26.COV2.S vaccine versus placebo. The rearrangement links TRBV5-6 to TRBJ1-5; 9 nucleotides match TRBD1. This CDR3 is CASSLSSGQGIGNQPQHF. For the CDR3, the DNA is TGTGCCAGCAGCTTGTCGTCGGGACAGGGAATCGGCAATCAGCCCCAGCATTTT.